This T cell receptor (beta chain) was identified during a study of T cells in Graves' hyperthyroidism and ophthalmopathy (dated by TCRdb to between 2018 and 2021). About the full investigation: Peripheral blood was collected at initial diagnosis, before any treatment. Whether ophthalmopathy could be predicted prospectively was tested in an independent validation cohort made up of under 20 hyperthyroidism patients plus 17 patients who later progressed to ophthalmopathy. The paper describes TCR Vbeta CDR3 sequencing of about 140 peripheral blood samples, made up of roughly 40 ophthalmopathy patients, around 78 hyperthyroidism patients and roughly 17 progressor patients. To identify distinguishing TCR V-J signatures, a discovery cohort of 100 or so patients was used, comprising 43 with Graves' ophthalmopathy and 57 with stable Graves' hyperthyroidism. In about 6 Graves' hyperthyroidism patients, the study also compared T-cell repertoires from thyroid tissue with T-cell repertoires from blood. Once sampling was done, hyperthyroidism patients were given methimazole at a starting dose of 30 mg daily, whereas ophthalmopathy patients were given high-dose intravenous methylprednisolone. The 75 to 100 discovery patients were randomly split 7:3 into training and test sets. The paper as a whole reports these results and caveats: During validation, the model predicted progression to ophthalmopathy a median of about 6.5 months ahead of onset, with approximately 70% sensitivity and roughly 75% specificity. No statistical method was used to set the sample size in advance, and investigators knew the group allocation. Most expanded thyroid clonotypes (frequency above 0.001) were also found in blood, which suggests that blood repertoires may mirror thyroid immune responses. In cross-validation, a model built on a 13 V-J signature told ophthalmopathy apart from stable hyperthyroidism with approximately 90% sensitivity and about 81% specificity, and in testing the same model reached 80%/75%.

Moderately to severely active disease, a Clinical Activity Score of at least 3, a NOSPECS grade of at least 4, and a duration under 3 months were present in ophthalmopathy patients. Patients with uncontrolled infections, other autoimmune diseases, pregnancy or lactation were excluded. Clinical symptoms, serum thyroxine and TRAb, thyroid ultrasound, and orbital computed tomography formed the basis for the diagnoses. PBMCs were separated from roughly 9.3 ml of fresh peripheral blood using Ficoll-Paque density gradient centrifugation. Trizol reagent was used to extract total RNA, and RNA quality was then checked on an Agilent 2100 Bioanalyzer. CDR3 length: 13 amino acids, cysteine to phenylalanine. Of all the DNA, just the CDR3 is kept, 39 bases in frame from base 1. The germline V gene (reference sequence) supplies CDR1 LNHDA and CDR2 SQIVND. V was cut back by 8 bases and J by 5 bases, leaving a gap of 16 bases between them.

Amplification of TCR beta CDR3 regions was carried out from RNA transcripts. The TCR CDR3 was subjected to a first round of RT-PCR using the HTBI primer set and the Qiagen OneStep RT-PCR kit. The libraries were constructed in a second round of multiplex PCR and then size-selected and purified. The libraries were sequenced on an Illumina HiSeq2000 using paired-end 100 bp reads. On the study's bioinformatics: SOAPnuke was used to process the raw data, throwing out any read that contained adapters or uncalled bases, had a mean Phred below 15, or lacked an exact constant-primer or identifier match. High-quality paired reads were merged using COPE v1.2.5, and each unique nucleotide sequence was defined as a clonotype. MiTCR v1.1 was used to align clonotypes to the IMGT TRBV, TRBD and TRBJ reference segments. The analysis included only V-J combinations with a frequency above 0.0001, which together covered more than 98% of the repertoires. The TCS score was defined as the ratio of F50 (clonal expansion) to E x V (chaos), calculated using BLOSUM62-based TCRdist between CDR3 peptides within each V-J. Welch's t-statistics and random forest reduced roughly 530 V-J features to around 14, which were used in a naive Bayes classifier (R e1071). Through fastp at Q25 and MiXCR, TCRdb rebuilt clones from the public reads, retaining in-frame beta chains. Rows merge per CDR3 protein into single entries with the most common DNA and genes. The V and J calls and clone size come from TCRdb's table, not from the authors' own analysis. The sample table contains 600,000 or so distinct CDR3 sequences; only one count was recorded for 12% to 15% of them. Clones ranked in the top ten supply 7% to 9% of the sample.

About this clonotype itself: The clone's antigen remains unknown. No clone much larger than this one lies a single base away; base qualities are absent.

This clonotype was sampled from a woman under 30 with Graves' ophthalmopathy. This receptor chain uses TRBV19 and TRBJ2-7; there is no confident call for the D gene. Material: blood. The CDR3 protein sequence reads: CASSDVLGHEQYF. The DNA reads TGTGCCAGTTCGGACGTCTTGGGCCACGAGCAGTACTTC.